This TCR beta chain was sequenced during a study of cytomegalovirus exposure and HLA in healthy donors. The PCR made use of 60 Vbeta and 13 Jbeta primers. The assay was immunoSEQ multiplex PCR, and TCRdb's table has in-frame clones only and misses some. The table has just under 250,000 clones, 82% seen once. Turning to this clone: The antigen is not known.

The germline gives CDR1 SGHRS, CDR2 YFSETQ. This CDR3 has 14 amino acids. V shed 0 bases and J shed 8 bases, with 14 bases lying between them. Study results and limitations: Looking again later, the authors saw that most CMV-associated TCR beta chains seemed HLA-restricted.

The source of this sequence is a woman in her forties in good health and CMV-seropositive. The sequenced sample consisted of PBMCs. The genes are TRBV5-1 and TRBJ1-2; a possible D gene is TRBD1 (6 bases). This chain's CDR3 is CASSLAQGPGGYTF. The CDR3 coding sequence is TGCGCCAGCAGCTTGGCCCAGGGGCCGGGGGGCTACACCTTC. The whole variable domain, remainder taken from reference TRBV5-1 and TRBJ1-2, is KAGVTQTPRYLIKTRGQQVTLSCSPISGHRSVSWYQQTPGQGLQFLFEYFSETQRNKGNFPGRFSGRQFSNSRSEMNVSTLELGDSALYLCASSLAQGPGGYTFGSGTRLTVV.